These T cell receptor beta chains were read from a single sample in a study of prognosis after radiotherapy for stage I lung cancer. Each CDR3 protein is one row after TCRdb ran MiXCR on the multiplex PCR reads. The sample records 20,000 or so distinct CDR3 sequences, approximately 26% being singletons. The material sequenced was PBMCs, taken before or after stereotactic body radiation therapy (not recorded which). These receptors all come from a donor over 45 with non-small cell lung cancer. Each CDR3 is given with its conserved first and last residue. Each record gives: V gene, D gene, J gene, clone size, CDR3 DNA, CDR3 protein. The D gene is left open where the match is weak. Size tells how often a clone was seen (once, few, many) or the class of an expanded clone, and some rows leave it out.

TRBV19	TRBD1	TRBJ2-7	NA	TGTGCCAGTAGTCTCGTGGGGACAGGGGACTACGAGCATTACTTC	CASSLVGTGDYEHYF
TRBV7-2	TRBD2	TRBJ2-5	many	TGTGCCAGCAGTTCTAACAACGCGGGAGGGCTGACAAAGCAGACCCAGTACTTC	CASSSNNAGGLTKQTQYF
TRBV20-1	NA	TRBJ1-6	medium-sized	TGCAGTGCTAGAGATCCGGGAAGGGGGTCTTCACCCCTCCACTTT	CSARDPGRGSSPLHF
TRBV7-2	TRBD2	TRBJ2-7	medium-sized	TGTGCCAGCAGCGGGCTTGGGGAGGGCTCCTACGAGCAGTACTTC	CASSGLGEGSYEQYF
TRBV10-2	TRBD1	TRBJ2-4	many	TGCGCCAGCAGTGAAGCGACAGGGAACATTCAGTACTTC	CASSEATGNIQYF
TRBV18	NA	TRBJ2-6	many	TGTGCCAGCTCACTCCAATCCGGGGCCAACGTCCTGACTTTC	CASSLQSGANVLTF
TRBV20-1	TRBD1	TRBJ1-2	many	TGCAGTGCTAGAGGACAGGGCTATGGCTACACCTTC	CSARGQGYGYTF
TRBV7-2	NA	TRBJ2-7	NA	TGTGCCAGTAGCCACCGGACTCAATCCTACGAGAAGTACTTC	CASSHRTQSYEKYF
TRBV9	TRBD2	TRBJ2-7	many	TGTGCCAGCAGCGTAGGACTAGCGGATACCTACGAGCAGTACTTC	CASSVGLADTYEQYF
TRBV7-8	NA	TRBJ2-7	many	TGTGCCAGCAGCTTAGAGGGCAGGGCCTACGAGCAGTACTTC	CASSLEGRAYEQYF
TRBV19	TRBD2	TRBJ2-7	many	TGTGCCAGTAGTATGACTAGCGGATCCTACGAGCAGTACTTC	CASSMTSGSYEQYF
TRBV7-8	NA	TRBJ2-7	many	TGTGCCAGCAGCTTAGGGGTGGGCGAGCAGTACTTC	CASSLGVGEQYF